This TCR beta chain was captured in a study of blood T cell repertoires in COVID-19. Overall study context: Donors in the United States, Italy and Spain gave samples during acute or convalescent COVID-19. Sources were T cells, B-cell-depleted T cells, or PBMCs; the material itself was cDNA or gDNA.

The CDR3 totals 15 residues. V was pared by 2 bases and J by 10 bases, with 11 bases of the junction left unmatched. CDR1 is KGHSH, CDR2 LQKENI, per germline. Authors' analysis steps: Estimation of nucleated cell counts relied on the amplification of reference gene primers. The data were produced by immunoSEQ multiplex PCR, yet TCRdb's version contains in-frame clones alone and is incomplete. V, J and clone size were drawn from that table, and D and trimming were deduced from the DNA. This sample has over 300,000 clones, with roughly nine tenths found just once. V and J are TRBV18 and TRBJ2-1; 7 bases are a match to TRBD1. This receptor was taken from a man aged 40-55 years with acute or convalescent COVID-19. What was sequenced was peripheral blood. The DNA of the CDR3 is TGTGCCAGCTCACCAGTTCCAAGGACAGGTTTAGAGCAGTTCTTC. Its translation: CASSPVPRTGLEQFF.